The rows below give T cell receptor beta chains drawn from one sample of a study of T cell changes during pregnancy in multiple sclerosis. Sequenced by immunoSEQ multiplex PCR; TCRdb stores in-frame clones only, minus some. Among about 110,000 clones listed, 80% to 95% were seen once. The sequencing here drew on peripheral blood, taken after pregnancy. These receptors all stem from a female donor with multiple sclerosis, enrolled in a pregnancy study. Both conserved end residues are part of each CDR3. D genes are given only for firm matches. Size tells how often a clone was seen (once, few, many) or the class of an expanded clone, and some rows leave it out.

J gene	D gene	clone size	V gene	CDR3 protein	CDR3 DNA
TRBJ2-1	TRBD2	NA	TRBV5-4	CASSRGLAAPSSYNEQFF	TGTGCCAGCAGCAGGGGACTAGCGGCCCCCAGCTCCTACAATGAGCAGTTCTTC
TRBJ2-7	NA	NA	TRBV6-5	CASSYSDRAHLDEQYF	TGTGCCAGCAGTTACTCGGACAGAGCGCATCTCGACGAGCAGTACTTC
TRBJ2-1	NA	NA	TRBV9	CASSVGDISNNEQFF	TGTGCCAGCAGCGTAGGGGACATATCCAACAATGAGCAGTTCTTC
TRBJ2-2	NA	NA	TRBV5-4	CASSSESANTGELFF	TGTGCCAGCAGCTCAGAATCCGCGAACACCGGGGAGCTGTTTTTT
TRBJ1-1	NA	NA	TRBV13	CASSSGRNTEAFF	TGTGCCAGCAGCTCGGGGAGAAACACTGAAGCTTTCTTT
TRBJ2-1	NA	NA	TRBV5-6	CASSLGSSYNEQFF	TGTGCCAGCAGCTTGGGCAGCTCCTACAATGAGCAGTTCTTC
TRBJ1-2	NA	NA	TRBV29-1	CSVRIRGWNTF	TGCAGCGTTCGGATCAGGGGATGGAACACCTTC
TRBJ2-2	TRBD1	once	TRBV30	CAWSAGGGYTGELFF	TGTGCCTGGAGTGCAGGGGGCGGGTACACCGGGGAGCTGTTTTTT
TRBJ1-6	TRBD1	once	TRBV5-1	CASSLWDSYNSPLHF	TGCGCCAGCAGCTTGTGGGACAGTTATAATTCACCCCTCCACTTT
TRBJ2-3	TRBD2	NA	TRBV4-1	CASSQVSGGATDTQYF	TGCGCCAGCAGCCAAGTTAGCGGGGGGGCGACAGATACGCAGTATTTT
TRBJ1-1	NA	NA	TRBV2	CASSEYGVSVTEAFF	TGTGCCAGCAGTGAATACGGGGTTTCGGTCACTGAAGCTTTCTTT
TRBJ1-5	TRBD1	NA	TRBV27	CASSSGTGHNQPQHF	TGTGCCAGCAGCTCCGGGACAGGACACAATCAGCCCCAGCATTTT
TRBJ1-1	NA	NA	TRBV7-3	CASSPRDRNTEAFF	TGTGCCAGCAGCCCGCGCGACAGGAACACTGAAGCTTTCTTT
TRBJ1-4	NA	NA	TRBV30	CAWRGARNEKLFF	TGTGCCTGGAGGGGGGCAAGGAATGAAAAACTGTTTTTT
TRBJ2-2	NA	NA	TRBV16	CASSHGAGELFF	TGTGCCAGCAGCCATGGAGCCGGGGAGCTGTTTTTT
TRBJ1-1	TRBD1	NA	TRBV5-4	CASSTGQGANTEAFF	TGTGCCAGCAGCACCGGACAGGGCGCAAACACTGAAGCTTTCTTT
TRBJ2-6	NA	once	TRBV5-4	CASSITRVQGNSGANVLTF	TGTGCCAGCAGCATAACAAGAGTACAGGGCAACTCTGGGGCCAACGTCCTGACTTTC
TRBJ1-2	NA	NA	TRBV6-1	CASSEADSFNYGYTF	TGTGCCAGCAGTGAAGCAGACAGCTTTAACTATGGCTACACCTTC
TRBJ2-3	TRBD2	NA	TRBV6-4	CASSERGGTDTQYF	TGTGCCAGCAGTGAGCGGGGGGGCACAGATACGCAGTATTTT
TRBJ2-7	NA	NA	TRBV18	CASSANREPYEQYF	TGTGCCAGCTCAGCGAACAGGGAGCCCTACGAGCAGTACTTC
TRBJ2-5	NA	NA	TRBV4-2	CASSQADSSVETQYF	TGTGCCAGCAGCCAAGCCGATTCTAGCGTAGAGACCCAGTACTTC
TRBJ1-2	NA	NA	TRBV6-1	CASSVTQSYGYTF	TGTGCCAGCAGTGTAACACAGAGCTATGGCTACACCTTC
TRBJ2-3	NA	NA	TRBV15	CATTLSRGNTVADTQYF	TGTGCCACCACCCTTAGCAGGGGTAACACAGTAGCAGATACGCAGTATTTT
TRBJ1-2	TRBD1	NA	TRBV28	CASRLTGDYGYTF	TGTGCCAGCAGGTTGACAGGGGACTACGGCTACACCTTC
TRBJ2-7	NA	NA	TRBV19	CASSSGGGVYEQYF	TGTGCCAGTAGTAGCGGCGGGGGCGTATACGAGCAGTACTTC
TRBJ2-3	NA	NA	TRBV2	CASRAGTSTDTQYF	TGTGCCAGCAGAGCCGGGACTAGCACAGATACGCAGTATTTT
TRBJ2-2	NA	NA	TRBV7-8	CASRERRVNTGELFF	TGTGCCAGCAGGGAGCGGAGAGTGAACACCGGGGAGCTGTTTTTT
TRBJ2-1	TRBD2	NA	TRBV7-3	CASSLGGGLSQNEQFF	TGTGCCAGCAGCTTAGGCGGGGGGCTGTCACAGAATGAGCAGTTCTTC
TRBJ1-5	NA	NA	TRBV27	CASSNADSNQPQHF	TGTGCCAGCAGTAATGCGGACTCCAATCAGCCCCAGCATTTT
TRBJ2-1	NA	NA	TRBV7-2	CASSLTGEHPYNEQFF	TGTGCCAGCAGCTTAACGGGAGAACACCCCTACAATGAGCAGTTCTTC
TRBJ2-1	NA	once	TRBV6-1	CASSEPGLYSYNEQFF	TGTGCCAGCAGTGAACCAGGCCTGTATTCCTACAATGAGCAGTTCTTC
TRBJ1-1	NA	NA	TRBV29-1	CSVEIKGAEAFF	TGCAGCGTTGAAATTAAAGGGGCCGAAGCTTTCTTT
TRBJ2-6	NA	once	TRBV28	CASSFAGAEHVLTF	TGTGCCAGCAGTTTCGCAGGGGCAGAGCACGTCCTGACTTTC
TRBJ2-7	TRBD2	NA	TRBV7-9	CASSPTSGPYEQYF	TGTGCCAGCAGCCCAACTAGCGGTCCCTACGAGCAGTACTTC
TRBJ2-3	TRBD1	NA	TRBV27	CASSRFGTGPTDTQYF	TGTGCCAGCAGTCGCTTTGGGACAGGGCCCACAGATACGCAGTATTTT
TRBJ2-5	TRBD1	NA	TRBV5-8	CASSLTGAETQYF	TGTGCCAGCAGCTTGACAGGGGCAGAGACCCAGTACTTC
TRBJ2-2	TRBD2	NA	TRBV27	CASSLLLAGDTGELFF	TGTGCCAGCAGTTTGTTACTAGCGGGAGATACCGGGGAGCTGTTTTTT
TRBJ2-2	NA	NA	TRBV9	CASENSGTGELFF	TGTGCCAGCGAGAACTCAGGCACCGGGGAGCTGTTTTTT
TRBJ2-1	NA	NA	TRBV10-1	CASSEGLGGPNEQFF	TGCGCCAGCAGTGAGGGTCTGGGGGGGCCCAATGAGCAGTTCTTC